The following is a T cell receptor beta chain sequence with its context. Profiling relied on immunoSEQ multiplex PCR, and the TCRdb table lists in-frame clones only, not all of them. Of roughly 250,000 clones in the sample, approximately 86% were seen once. This specimen belongs to a study of blood T cell repertoires in COVID-19. There are 14 residues in the CDR3. The germline V and J ends were trimmed by 5 bases and 5 bases, with 15 bases remaining between them. CDR1 is SNHLY, CDR2 FYNNEI, per germline. Sequencing input: peripheral blood. The TCR originated in a woman in her sixties with active or convalescent COVID-19. The rearrangement uses TRBV2 and TRBJ1-1; tentatively, D is TRBD1 (6 bases). CDR3 nucleotide sequence: TGTGCCAGCAGTTCCAGGGGAGAGAGTACTGAAGCTTTCTTT. This translates into CASSSRGESTEAFF.